This T cell receptor beta chain was profiled in a study of shared clonotypes between healthy human individuals. Germline V gives CDR1 GTSNPN, CDR2 SVGIG (reference sequence). The CDR3 runs 10 residues. Trimming left V 0 bases short and J 8 bases short, with 4 bases between. CD45RO-negative cells were positively selected for CCR7, leaving out terminally differentiated effector memory CD45RA+ cells. Some clones are missing from TCRdb's copy, which holds only in-frame ones; the method was immunoSEQ multiplex PCR. Seen here are 2 million to 2.5 million clones, roughly 95% observed once, and the top ten hold approximately 1.2%. As for this clone: This CDR3 is also generated by other DNA sequences in the sample.

Specimen: naive CD8+ T cells sorted from blood. The clonotype was recovered from a man between 18 and 35 years old in good health. This sequence joins TRBV30 and TRBJ1-1; no definite D call. Here the CDR3 DNA reads TGTGCCTGGAGTGTACTGGAAGCTTTCTTT. Translating it yields CAWSVLEAFF.